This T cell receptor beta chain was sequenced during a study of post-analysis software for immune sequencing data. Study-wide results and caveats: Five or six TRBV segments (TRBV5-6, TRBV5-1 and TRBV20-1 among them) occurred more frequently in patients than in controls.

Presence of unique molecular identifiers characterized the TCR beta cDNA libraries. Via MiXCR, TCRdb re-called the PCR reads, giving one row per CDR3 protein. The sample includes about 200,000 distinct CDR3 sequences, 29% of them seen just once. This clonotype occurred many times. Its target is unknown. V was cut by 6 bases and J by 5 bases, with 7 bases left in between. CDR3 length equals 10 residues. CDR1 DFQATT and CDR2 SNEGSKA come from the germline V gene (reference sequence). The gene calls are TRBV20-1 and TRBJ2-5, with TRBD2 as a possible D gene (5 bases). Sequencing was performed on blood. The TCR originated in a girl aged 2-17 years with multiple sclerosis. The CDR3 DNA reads TGCAGTGCACGGAGGGAGACCCAGTACTTC. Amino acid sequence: CSARRETQYF.